This T cell receptor beta chain is drawn from a study of technical replicates of blood from a few donors. Trimming took 2 bases from V and 11 from J, leaving 18 bases between them. Germline-derived CDR1 and CDR2 are SGHTA and FQGNSA. The CDR3 has 14 residues. TCRdb keeps only in-frame clones here, not all; method: immunoSEQ multiplex PCR. The table lists around 62,000 clones, approximately 97% of them singletons, with approximately 0.25% in the top ten. The material sequenced was T cells isolated from PBMCs. This clonotype was obtained from a human donor in good health. The chain joins TRBV7-2 to TRBJ1-1; D not certain. The CDR3 region is CASSLSQRGIEAFF. For the CDR3, the DNA is TGTGCCAGCAGCTTAAGCCAGCGGGGAATTGAGGCTTTCTTT. The complete variable domain, with remaining parts taken from reference TRBV7-2 and TRBJ1-1, reads GAGVSQSPSNKVTEKGKDVELRCDPISGHTALYWYRQSLGQGLEFLIYFQGNSAPDKSGLPSDRFSAERTGGSVSTLTIQRTQQEDSAVYLCASSLSQRGIEAFFGQGTRLTVV.